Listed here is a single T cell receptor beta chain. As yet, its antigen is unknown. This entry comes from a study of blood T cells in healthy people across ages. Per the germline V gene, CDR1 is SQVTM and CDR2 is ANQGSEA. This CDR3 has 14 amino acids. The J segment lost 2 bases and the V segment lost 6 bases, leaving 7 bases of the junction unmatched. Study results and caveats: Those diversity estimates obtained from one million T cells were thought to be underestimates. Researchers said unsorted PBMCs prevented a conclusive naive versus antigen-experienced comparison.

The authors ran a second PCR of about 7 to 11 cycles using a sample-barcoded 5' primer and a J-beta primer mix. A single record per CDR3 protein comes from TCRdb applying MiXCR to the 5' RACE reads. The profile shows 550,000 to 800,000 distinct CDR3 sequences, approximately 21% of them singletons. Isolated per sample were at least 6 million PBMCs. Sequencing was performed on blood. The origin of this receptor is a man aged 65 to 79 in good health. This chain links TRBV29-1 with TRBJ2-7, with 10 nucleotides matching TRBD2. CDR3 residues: CSVPASGGPYEQYF. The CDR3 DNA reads TGCAGCGTGCCGGCTAGCGGGGGCCCCTACGAGCAGTACTTC.